This record looks at one TCR beta chain sequence and its context. These data belong to a study of blood T cell repertoires in COVID-19. About the research overall: PBMCs, B-cell-depleted T cells, or T cells were the source of the cDNA or gDNA that made up the material.

Per the study methods: Scientists estimated how many nucleated cells there were by amplifying reference gene primers. Profiling relied on immunoSEQ multiplex PCR, and the TCRdb table lists in-frame clones only, not all of them. V and J calls and clone size follow that table, whereas D and trimming were derived from the DNA. The sample shows approximately 200,000 clones, around 80% of them seen only once. The V gene lost 1 base and the J gene lost 4 bases, with 13 bases spanning the gap. The V gene's germline CDR1 is LGHNA and CDR2 YNFKEQ. The CDR3 contains 15 residues. The cohort comprised adults aged 18 to 89 years residing in 20 to 25 US areas. Participants' own reports of clinical history determined their cohort assignment.

This chain links TRBV4-2 with TRBJ2-5; the D gene is possibly TRBD2 (5 bases). Sequenced sample: PBMCs or T cells enriched from blood (not recorded which). The receptor was isolated from a middle-aged woman with acute COVID-19. Here the CDR3 DNA reads TGTGCCAGCAGCCAAGCTGCAGGAGGAAGAGAGACCCAGTACTTC. Translated, it gives CASSQAAGGRETQYF.